This TCR beta chain came from a study of immune evolution from preneoplasia to lung adenocarcinoma. The study's findings and limits: Normal lung had the highest top T cell clone frequencies.

CDR3 length: 18 residues. V lost 4 bases, J lost 5 bases, and 18 bases stayed unmatched. In germline, CDR1 is SGDLS, CDR2 YYNGEE. Patients had resection in Japan or China between about 2013 and 2017. Histologic diagnosis was independently verified by two lung pathologists. Premalignant or tumor cells were enriched by macro-dissection after pathologic assessment. For this clone: Its antigen is unknown.

The method was immunoSEQ multiplex PCR; TCRdb's version includes in-frame clones alone and lacks a portion of them. The table shows approximately 10,000 clones, with 77% occurring only once. Sequenced material: FFPE lung adenocarcinoma in situ tissue. The receptor was isolated from a person aged 55-85 years with lung adenocarcinoma. V and J are TRBV9 and TRBJ2-3; 8 bases align to TRBD1. CDR3 nucleotides: TGTGCCAGCAGCAAGAACCCTCCTATGCCAGGGGGCAGAGATACGCAGTATTTT. As protein: CASSKNPPMPGGRDTQYF.